This TCR beta chain was identified in a study of T cell responses to AZD1222 COVID-19 vaccine. Study results and limitations: Spike-spanning, vaccine-associated CD4 TCRs were dominant at 160-218 and 743-854. Spike-specific TCR breadth rose after two AZD1222 doses, and depth rose as well.

Only in-frame clones appear in the TCRdb table, and some are missing; sequencing was by immunoSEQ multiplex PCR. The sample records roughly 100,000 clones, about 80% being singletons. Comments on this clone: The antigen is unknown.

V trimming: 3 bases; J trimming: 5 bases; junction bases outside the gene matches: 3. There are 14 residues in the CDR3. Germline V gene sequence: CDR1 SGHNT, CDR2 YYREEE (reference sequence). The sequence came from an adult in good health. The genes are TRBV5-4 and TRBJ2-5; TRBD2 matches 11 bases. The specimen comprised peripheral blood, sampled on day 0 of AZD1222 vaccination. Here the CDR3 reads CASSSIAGGETQYF. CDR3 DNA: TGTGCCAGCAGCTCCATAGCGGGGGGGGAGACCCAGTACTTC.